This entry lists 20 T cell receptor beta chains sequenced from one sample in a study of shared clonotypes between healthy human individuals. Sequenced by immunoSEQ multiplex PCR; TCRdb stores in-frame clones only, minus some. The sample yields around 500,000 clones, around 79% seen once. Sequencing was performed on PBMCs. These receptors all stem from a woman in her forties in good health. Some clones in this sample may be carry-over from other donors' samples.

The rearrangement uses TRBV7-3 and TRBJ1-1; D is possibly TRBD1 (5 bases). The CDR3 has 11 amino acids. Germline V gives CDR1 SGHTA, CDR2 FQGTGA. V was shortened by 3 bases and J by 9 bases, with 8 bases between the two germline ends. This CDR3 reads CASSLGEKAFF. The CDR3 bases are TGTGCCAGCAGCTTGGGGGAGAAAGCTTTCTTT.

V gene TRBV27 combines with J gene TRBJ1-5; 8 nucleotides agree with TRBD1. The CDR3 loop spans 16 amino acids. Germline CDR1 and CDR2: MNHEY and SMNVEV (reference sequence). The CDR3 DNA reads TGTGCGAAAGCTGGCTGGGACAGGCGACTCAATCAGCCCCAGCATTTT. Translating gives CAKAGWDRRLNQPQHF.

The chain couples TRBV27 to TRBJ1-3; the match to TRBD1 covers 8 bases. The CDR3 loop spans 15 amino acids. V lost 6 bases and J lost 1; bases outside the gene matches: 5. Germline lookup yields CDR1 MNHEY and CDR2 SMNVEV (reference sequence). The CDR3 here is CASSLQGVSGNTIYF. As DNA, the CDR3 is TGTGCCAGCAGCCTACAGGGGGTGTCTGGAAACACCATATATTTT.

The chain recombines TRBV5-6 with TRBJ2-7, with D maybe TRBD2 (6 bases). Between the trimmed V and J ends, which lost 3 bases and 7 bases, there was a span of 26 bases. The CDR3 totals 17 residues. Germline values: CDR1 SGHDT, CDR2 YYEEEE. The CDR3 DNA reads TGTGCCAGCAGCTCACCCACCCCAGGGAGGAAAGGCAAGGAGCAGTACTTC. It yields the protein CASSSPTPGRKGKEQYF. Complete variable domain (other parts from reference TRBV5-6 and TRBJ2-7): DAGVTQSPTHLIKTRGQQVTLRCSPKSGHDTVSWYQQALGQGPQFIFQYYEEEERQRGNFPDRFSGHQFPNYSSELNVNALLLGDSALYLCASSSPTPGRKGKEQYFGPGTRLTVT.

A few counts support this clone. The chain joins TRBV13 to TRBJ1-2; D call uncertain. The V gene's germline CDR1 is PRHDT and CDR2 FYEKMQ (reference sequence). The CDR3 totals 13 residues. Trimming stripped 0 bases from V and 3 bases from J, with 5 bases between. CDR3 loop: CASSLGRDYGYTF. DNA for the CDR3: TGTGCCAGCAGCTTAGGCCGGGACTATGGCTACACCTTC.

A remark on this clone: One base away lies a much larger clone, so this may be a sequencing read error. The chain joins TRBV13 to TRBJ2-7; perhaps TRBD1 as D (6 bases). Looked up from germline, CDR1 is PRHDT and CDR2 is FYEKMQ (reference sequence). The CDR3 extends over 15 amino acids. V lost 4 bases to trimming and J lost 6 bases, with 19 bases between them. This chain's CDR3 is CASSWRQGRTGEQYF. DNA of the CDR3: TGTGCCAGCAGCTGGCGGCAGGGGCGTACGGGCGAGCAGTACTTC.

The V call is TRBV6-1, the J call TRBJ1-1, with D perhaps TRBD1 (6 bases). V lost 3 bases, J lost 0 bases, and 8 bases lay in between. Germline CDR1 MNHNS, CDR2 SASEGT. This CDR3 is built from 14 residues. The CDR3 sequence: CASSDGGLNTEAFF. The CDR3 nucleotides are TGTGCCAGCAGTGACGGGGGGCTGAACACTGAAGCTTTCTTT.

As for this clone: Other DNA variants within this sample encode the same CDR3. This rearrangement joins TRBV9 to TRBJ1-6; 9 bases are shared with TRBD1. Germline V gene data show CDR1 as SGDLS and CDR2 as YYNGEE. This CDR3 has 15 residues. The V and J ends lost 3 bases and 8 bases, in that order; junction bases with no gene match: 6. The CDR3 is CASSGTGGKDSPLHF. In nucleotides, the CDR3 is TGTGCCAGCAGCGGAACAGGGGGCAAGGATTCACCCCTCCACTTT.

The V call is TRBV11-3, the J call TRBJ2-3; perhaps TRBD2 as D (5 bases). The CDR3 runs 13 residues. V lost 4 bases, J lost 4 bases, and 9 bases lay in between. The germline gives CDR1 SGHNT, CDR2 YENEEA. As DNA, the CDR3 is TGTGCCAGCAGCTCCGGGGATCCAGATACGCAGTATTTT. Its translation is CASSSGDPDTQYF.

This chain joins TRBV28 and TRBJ2-7; D is uncertain. CDR1 and CDR2 (germline): MDHEN, SYDVKM. V lost 2 bases and J 2 bases, leaving 10 bases between the germline ends. This CDR3 region has 14 residues. The CDR3: CASSLRSRPYEQYF. The CDR3 region has the DNA TGTGCCAGCAGTTTACGGTCCCGTCCCTACGAGCAGTACTTC.

V is TRBV7-8 and J is TRBJ2-7, with 7 bases identical to TRBD2. Germline assignment: CDR1 SGHVS and CDR2 FQNEAQ. Trimming at V came to 0 bases and at J to 4 bases, leaving 3 bases not matched to a gene. This CDR3 comprises 14 residues. CDR3 residues: CASSLASGPYEQYF. For the CDR3, the DNA is TGTGCCAGCAGCTTAGCTAGCGGGCCGTACGAGCAGTACTTC. Drawing the rest from reference TRBV7-8 and TRBJ2-7, the complete variable domain is GAGVSQSPRYKVAKRGQDVALRCDPISGHVSLFWYQQALGQGPEFLTYFQNEAQLDKSGLPSDRFFAERPEGSVSTLKIQRTQQEDSAVYLCASSLASGPYEQYFGPGTRLTVT.

The gene calls are TRBV7-9 and TRBJ2-1, with a tentative D call TRBD2 (6 bases). Germline V gene lookup returns CDR1 SEHNR and CDR2 FQNEAQ (reference sequence). This CDR3 contains 14 residues. V dropped 4 bases and J dropped 7 bases, with 14 bases sitting between them. CDR3 bases: TGTGCCAGCAGCTCGGGAGATTCCCAAAATGAGCAGTTCTTC. Protein: CASSSGDSQNEQFF.

The chain uses TRBV27 and TRBJ1-2; D is unresolved. Germline V lookup: CDR1 MNHEY, CDR2 SMNVEV (reference sequence). Trimming cost V 6 bases and J 4 bases, with 15 bases left between them. CDR3 length: 14 amino acids. DNA for the CDR3: TGTGCCAGCAGGTTGGGCCAAAACTCCTATGGCTACACCTTC. As protein: CASRLGQNSYGYTF.

This sequence joins TRBV28 and TRBJ1-1; D uncertain. The CDR3 runs 14 residues. Trimming shortened V by 2 bases and J by 1 base, and 8 bases separated the two germline ends. Germline CDR1 and CDR2: MDHEN and SYDVKM. CDR3 in amino acids: CASSLPGPNTEAFF. CDR3 DNA: TGTGCCAGCAGTTTACCCGGGCCGAACACTGAAGCTTTCTTT.

The V call is TRBV13, the J call TRBJ2-2; tentative D call: TRBD2 (6 bases). This CDR3 has 16 amino acids. Germline V lookup: CDR1 PRHDT, CDR2 FYEKMQ (reference sequence). V lost 3 bases and J lost 1, with 12 bases in between. CDR3 residues: CASSFRAGKNTGELFF. The CDR3 DNA reads TGTGCCAGCAGCTTTAGGGCGGGGAAGAACACCGGGGAGCTGTTTTTT.

The rearrangement links TRBV7-2 to TRBJ2-7, with D perhaps matching TRBD1 or TRBD2 (5 bases each). The CDR3 length is 15 residues. V was shortened by 5 bases and J by 7 bases, with 21 bases between the two germline ends. Germline V gene lookup returns CDR1 SGHTA and CDR2 FQGNSA. The CDR3 DNA sequence: TGTGCCAGCAGCCGCCGCTTGGCCGGGACGGGGGAGCAGTACTTC. This encodes CASSRRLAGTGEQYF.

The chain combines TRBV11-2 with TRBJ1-5, with D possibly TRBD1 on 5 matching bases. V was pared by 2 bases and J by 2 bases, with 10 bases between. CDR1 and CDR2 from the germline V gene are SGHAT and FQNNGV. The length of the CDR3 is 15 residues. The CDR3 protein is CASSLLGGGNQPQHF. DNA of the CDR3: TGTGCCAGCAGCTTATTGGGGGGGGGCAATCAGCCCCAGCATTTT.

This clone was picked up a small number of times. This chain connects TRBV2 to TRBJ2-7; D may be TRBD1 or TRBD2 (5 bases each). Looked up from germline, CDR1 is SNHLY and CDR2 is FYNNEI. CDR3 length equals 14 residues. Trimming left V 6 bases short and J 2 bases short, with 14 bases between. CDR3 sequence (DNA): TGTGCCAGCAGAGGGACGGCGAAACCCTACGAGCAGTACTTC. It is translated as CASRGTAKPYEQYF.

The chain links TRBV5-1 to TRBJ2-1; D tentatively reads TRBD1 or TRBD2 (6 bases each). The CDR3 has 15 residues. V gave up 0 bases and J gave up 8 bases, with 15 bases separating them. CDR1 and CDR2 (germline): SGHRS, YFSETQ. CDR3 residues: CASSLGVGGEDEQFF. The CDR3 DNA follows: TGCGCCAGCAGCTTGGGAGTGGGGGGCGAGGATGAGCAGTTCTTC.

This clone was seen once. The chain recombines TRBV30 with TRBJ1-2; D gene ambiguous. The ends were cut back, 2 bases at V and 2 bases at J, with 9 bases in the middle. Germline assignment: CDR1 GTSNPN and CDR2 SVGIG (reference sequence). The CDR3 is made up of 13 amino acids. CDR3 sequence reads: CAWSLNENYGYTF. CDR3 bases: TGTGCCTGGAGTTTAAACGAGAACTATGGCTACACCTTC.